A selection of T cell receptor beta chains follows, all from one sample in a study of blood T cell repertoires in COVID-19. Clones were sequenced by immunoSEQ multiplex PCR, and TCRdb holds only the in-frame ones, with some missing. The sample has approximately 78,000 clones; approximately 82% are singletons. Specimen: peripheral blood. The receptors were sampled from an elderly woman with acute or convalescent COVID-19. Each CDR3 is given with its conserved first and last residue. The D gene is left open where the match is weak. The listing skips clone size in some rows; elsewhere it reads once, few, many or a size class.

CDR3	DNA	size	D	V	J
CASSQDAGKAFF	TGTGCCAGCAGCCAAGATGCCGGGAAAGCTTTCTTT	.	.	TRBV14	TRBJ1-1
CASSERGLTEAFF	TGCGCCAGCAGTGAGAGGGGCCTCACTGAAGCTTTCTTT	few	.	TRBV10-1	TRBJ1-1
CASSPTSTGRTGELFF	TGTGCCAGCAGCCCTACCTCGACAGGGCGAACCGGGGAGCTGTTTTTT	.	TRBD1	TRBV7-8	TRBJ2-2
CASSHQGQGYTQYF	TGTGCCAGCAGCCACCAAGGACAGGGTTATACGCAGTATTTT	.	TRBD1	TRBV14	TRBJ2-3
CASSEQGTEAFF	TGTGCCAGCAGTGAGCAGGGGACTGAAGCTTTCTTT	many	.	TRBV2	TRBJ1-1
CASSEGVSNQPQHF	TGTGCCAGCAGTGAGGGAGTAAGCAATCAGCCCCAGCATTTT	few	.	TRBV9	TRBJ1-5
CASSQALGVQYNEQFF	TGTGCCAGCAGCCAAGCCCTAGGGGTTCAGTACAATGAGCAGTTCTTC	.	.	TRBV3-1/TRBV3-2	TRBJ2-1
CASGLAHQPQHF	TGTGCTAGTGGTTTGGCTCATCAGCCCCAGCATTTT	.	.	TRBV12-5	TRBJ1-5
CASIPTSGQHTDTQYF	TGTGCCAGTATACCAACTAGCGGGCAACACACAGATACGCAGTATTTT	.	TRBD2	TRBV4-2	TRBJ2-3
CASSEHQGPGNTIYF	TGTGCCAGCAGTGAACACCAGGGCCCTGGAAACACCATATATTTT	.	.	TRBV6-1	TRBJ1-3
CASGHTPPGNTIYF	TGTGCCAGCGGTCATACCCCCCCTGGAAACACCATATATTTT	few	.	TRBV19	TRBJ1-3
CSASSRGGALNEQFF	TGCAGTGCTAGTTCCCGCGGGGGGGCCTTAAATGAGCAGTTCTTC	once	TRBD2	TRBV20-1	TRBJ2-1
CATSPGGARETQYF	TGTGCCACCAGTCCCGGGGGGGCCAGGGAGACCCAGTACTTC	.	TRBD2	TRBV15	TRBJ2-5
CASTLRRGLRDSPLHF	TGTGCCAGCACCCTCCGGCGGGGGCTCAGAGACTCACCCCTCCACTTT	.	.	TRBV5-4	TRBJ1-6
CASSGRTAWDTEAFF	TGTGCCAGCAGCGGTAGGACAGCTTGGGACACTGAAGCTTTCTTT	.	.	TRBV11-3	TRBJ1-1
CASSAQGRAGNQPQHF	TGTGCCAGTAGTGCTCAGGGGCGTGCGGGCAATCAGCCCCAGCATTTT	.	.	TRBV19	TRBJ1-5
CASSQTSGRAEETQYF	TGTGCCAGCAGCCAAACTAGCGGGAGGGCCGAAGAGACCCAGTACTTC	.	TRBD2	TRBV6-6	TRBJ2-5
CASSSTGNYGYTF	TGCGCCAGCAGCTCCACAGGGAACTATGGCTACACCTTC	.	.	TRBV5-1	TRBJ1-2
CASSLTGGRGMAEAFF	TGTGCCAGCAGCTTAACTGGAGGGCGGGGAATGGCTGAAGCTTTCTTT	.	.	TRBV7-3	TRBJ1-1
CASSQGGTGTSPLHF	TGTGCCAGCAGCCAGGGGGGGACAGGAACTTCACCCCTCCACTTT	.	TRBD1	TRBV3-1/TRBV3-2	TRBJ1-6
CASSHDRGEDTQYF	TGTGCCAGCAGCCACGACAGGGGGGAAGATACGCAGTATTTT	.	TRBD1	TRBV7-9	TRBJ2-3
CASRVAASGSNEQFF	TGTGCCAGCAGAGTAGCCGCTAGCGGGAGTAATGAGCAGTTCTTC	.	TRBD2	TRBV7-2	TRBJ2-1
CATSVQGAGEQYF	TGTGCCACCAGTGTTCAGGGGGCGGGGGAGCAGTACTTC	.	TRBD1	TRBV24-1	TRBJ2-7
CTMGGETQYF	TGCACCATGGGCGGGGAGACCCAGTACTTC	.	.	TRBV29-1	TRBJ2-5
CASSTFGAGTAEQYF	TGTGCCAGCAGTACCTTTGGGGCGGGGACGGCCGAGCAGTACTTC	.	.	TRBV6-5	TRBJ2-7
CASSTRTSGRVGEETQYF	TGTGCCAGCAGCACCCGGACTAGCGGGAGGGTCGGAGAAGAGACCCAGTACTTC	.	TRBD2	TRBV9	TRBJ2-5
CASSLEMGRTGLLGSANEKLFF	TGTGCCAGCAGCTTAGAAATGGGGAGGACAGGGCTTTTGGGATCAGCTAATGAAAAACTGTTTTTT	.	TRBD1	TRBV7-6	TRBJ1-4
CSVKGDPNQPQHF	TGCAGCGTTAAGGGGGACCCCAATCAGCCCCAGCATTTT	few	.	TRBV29-1	TRBJ1-5
CASSLEPFDRSTPLHF	TGTGCCAGCAGCTTAGAACCGTTTGACAGGAGTACACCCCTCCACTTT	.	.	TRBV11-1	TRBJ1-6
CASSRGVGKETQYF	TGTGCCAGCAGCCGGGGTGTCGGGAAAGAGACCCAGTACTTC	.	.	TRBV3-1/TRBV3-2	TRBJ2-5
CASSLAGVKDTEAFF	TGCGCCAGCAGCTTGGCGGGGGTCAAGGACACTGAAGCTTTCTTT	.	.	TRBV5-1	TRBJ1-1
CASSYSSLQSNYGYTF	TGTGCCAGCAGTTACTCGTCCCTGCAGTCCAATTATGGCTACACCTTC	.	.	TRBV6-6	TRBJ1-2
CASRPGQLTEAFF	TGTGCCAGCAGACCGGGACAGCTCACTGAAGCTTTCTTT	.	TRBD1	TRBV12-3/TRBV12-4	TRBJ1-1
CASSQDIVEQYF	TGTGCCAGCAGCCAAGATATTGTGGAGCAGTACTTC	.	.	TRBV3-1/TRBV3-2	TRBJ2-7
CSATSSNVLTF	TGCAGTGCTACCTCCTCCAACGTCCTGACTTTC	once	.	TRBV20-1	TRBJ2-6
CASSQGAGGEQYF	TGTGCCAGCAGCCAGGGGGCGGGAGGCGAGCAGTACTTC	.	TRBD2	TRBV3-1/TRBV3-2	TRBJ2-7
CASSLDRGYEQYF	TGTGCCAGCAGCTTGGACAGGGGGTATGAGCAGTACTTC	.	TRBD1	TRBV5-6	TRBJ2-7
CASSLQGRGYTF	TGTGCCAGCAGCTTACAGGGGCGAGGCTACACCTTC	.	.	TRBV7-8	TRBJ1-2
CASSKTGTNTEAFF	TGCGCCAGCAGCAAAACAGGGACCAACACTGAAGCTTTCTTT	few	.	TRBV5-1	TRBJ1-1
CASMASGANVLTF	TGTGCCAGCATGGCCTCTGGGGCCAACGTCCTGACTTTC	.	.	TRBV7-9	TRBJ2-6
CASSLGTSGGRTSYEQYF	TGTGCCAGCAGCCTGGGGACTAGCGGGGGTCGAACCTCCTACGAGCAGTACTTC	.	TRBD2	TRBV14	TRBJ2-7
CASSGNREEQFF	TGTGCCAGCTCAGGCAATCGGGAGGAGCAGTTCTTC	.	.	TRBV18	TRBJ2-1
CASSAGTGAQETQYF	TGTGCCAGTAGTGCAGGGACAGGGGCGCAAGAGACCCAGTACTTC	once	TRBD1	TRBV19	TRBJ2-5
CASSLLSRQFSFGYTF	TGTGCCAGCAGTTTATTATCCCGACAGTTTTCGTTTGGCTACACCTTC	.	.	TRBV28	TRBJ1-2
CASSIGQGVETQYF	TGTGCCAGTAGTATAGGACAGGGGGTAGAGACCCAGTACTTC	.	TRBD1	TRBV19	TRBJ2-5
CASTGEVYGYTF	TGTGCCAGTACCGGGGAAGTCTATGGCTACACCTTC	.	.	TRBV19	TRBJ1-2
CASSITGLASYNEQFF	TGTGCCAGTAGTATAACGGGACTAGCCTCCTACAATGAGCAGTTCTTC	few	TRBD2	TRBV19	TRBJ2-1
CASSDSGGYNEQFF	TGTGCCAGCAGTGATAGCGGGGGTTACAATGAGCAGTTCTTC	.	TRBD2	TRBV6-1	TRBJ2-1
CASSPGLAGDKIF	TGTGCCAGCAGCCCGGGACTAGCGGGAGATAAAATCTTC	.	TRBD2	TRBV7-3	TRBJ2-1
CASSENRGLTDEQFF	TGTGCCAGCAGCGAAAACAGGGGGCTGACCGATGAGCAGTTCTTC	once	TRBD1	TRBV7-3	TRBJ2-1
CASSLLWTGTGGSTGELFF	TGTGCCAGCAGCTTGCTCTGGACCGGGACAGGGGGGAGCACCGGGGAGCTGTTTTTT	.	TRBD1	TRBV11-2	TRBJ2-2
CSVGWGASEQYF	TGCAGCGTTGGGTGGGGCGCTTCCGAGCAGTACTTC	few	.	TRBV29-1	TRBJ2-7
CAISLSGETQYF	TGTGCCATCAGTCTTAGCGGAGAGACCCAGTACTTC	.	.	TRBV10-3	TRBJ2-5
CASSYSVQGASGYTF	TGTGCCAGCAGTTACTCAGTACAGGGGGCGAGTGGCTACACCTTC	.	TRBD1	TRBV6-6	TRBJ1-2
CASSPGTGSSYEQYF	TGTGCCAGCAGTCCCGGGACAGGGAGCTCCTACGAGCAGTACTTC	.	TRBD1	TRBV28	TRBJ2-7
CATSSGTEETQYF	TGTGCCACCAGCAGCGGGACAGAAGAGACCCAGTACTTC	.	TRBD1	TRBV15	TRBJ2-5
CASSFGEAGNTIYF	TGTGCCAGCAGCTTTGGGGAGGCAGGAAACACCATATATTTT	.	.	TRBV11-2	TRBJ1-3